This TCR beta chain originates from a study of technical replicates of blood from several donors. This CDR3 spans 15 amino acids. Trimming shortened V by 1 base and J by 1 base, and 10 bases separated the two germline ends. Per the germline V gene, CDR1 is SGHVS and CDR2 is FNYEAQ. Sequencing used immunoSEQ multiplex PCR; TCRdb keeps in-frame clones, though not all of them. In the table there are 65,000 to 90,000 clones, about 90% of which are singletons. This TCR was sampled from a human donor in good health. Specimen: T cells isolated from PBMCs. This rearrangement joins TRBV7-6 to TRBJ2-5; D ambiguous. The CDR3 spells CASSLGPLLQETQYF. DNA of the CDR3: TGTGCCAGCAGCTTAGGGCCCCTCCTCCAAGAGACCCAGTACTTC.